This T cell receptor beta chain came from a study of control samples from healthy donors and cancer patients. V lost 7 bases, J lost 7 bases, and 14 bases stayed unmatched. The CDR3 sequence is 15 residues long. Germline values: CDR1 SGHTS, CDR2 YDEGEE. Method: immunoSEQ multiplex PCR; TCRdb's copy keeps in-frame clones and lacks some. The sample has around 170,000 clones, approximately 90% seen once. The specimen sequenced was blood. The rearrangement links TRBV5-8 to TRBJ1-2; TRBD1 aligns across 9 bases. This TCR derives from a woman aged 25 to 45 in good health. Here the CDR3 reads CASVSFTGGAGGYTF. CDR3 nucleotides: TGTGCCAGCGTATCGTTTACAGGGGGCGCCGGTGGCTACACCTTC.